The 16 T cell receptor beta chains reported below all come from one sample, sequenced in a study of T and B cells in COVID-19 patients. Blood genomic DNA input for TRB amplification was 250-500 ng. TRB rearrangements were amplified by multiplex PCR with BIOMED2 TRB-A/B primers. TCRdb redid the calling of the multiplex PCR reads with MiXCR, one entry per CDR3 protein. The sample lists approximately 15,000 distinct CDR3 sequences; about 29% were seen once. Specimen: blood. Source of these receptors: a human donor who had recovered from COVID-19.

The chain has TRBV6-2 or TRBV6-3 and TRBJ1-1; D gene ambiguous. Trimming took off 3 bases at V and 3 bases at J, with 8 bases between the two ends. This CDR3 is built from 13 residues. Germline loops: CDR1 MNHEY, CDR2 SVGEGT. CDR3 DNA sequence: TGTGCCAGCAGTTATGCGATTTACACTGAAGCTTTCTTT. Translating gives CASSYAIYTEAFF.

V is TRBV11-3 and J is TRBJ2-1; 9 positions agree with TRBD1. Per the germline V gene, CDR1 is SGHNT and CDR2 is YENEEA. The V segment lost 5 bases and the J segment 8 bases; nucleotides outside the gene matches: 10. This CDR3 is 15 amino acids long. This CDR3 is CASSLGTGRGDEQFF. CDR3 DNA: TGTGCCAGCAGCCTCGGGACAGGGAGAGGCGATGAGCAGTTCTTC.

Within the sample, this clonotype is medium-sized. The chain uses TRBV29-1 and TRBJ2-7; D might be TRBD1 (5 bases). This CDR3 spans 14 amino acids. CDR1 is SQVTM and CDR2 is ANQGSEA in the germline V gene. Trimming cost V 6 bases and J 2 bases, with 17 bases left between them. The CDR3 DNA reads as TGCAGCGTCGAAAGGGGTTTCCACCCCTACGAGCAGTACTTC. Amino acid sequence: CSVERGFHPYEQYF.

By its share, this clonotype is medium-sized. The chain combines TRBV6-5 with TRBJ1-6; possible D gene TRBD1, 6 bases. Germline assignment: CDR1 MNHEY and CDR2 SVGAGI. CDR3 length equals 14 residues. The V end was cut by 2 bases, the J end by 8 bases, with 10 bases between. The CDR3 here is CASSYAGADSPLHF. CDR3 in DNA: TGTGCCAGCAGTTACGCGGGGGCTGATTCACCCCTCCACTTT.

The gene calls are TRBV6-2 or TRBV6-3 and TRBJ1-1; the D is unclear. Trimming stripped 2 bases from V and 4 bases from J, with 5 bases between. Per germline, CDR1 MNHEY and CDR2 SVGEGT. CDR3 length: 12 residues. Here the CDR3 DNA reads TGTGCCAGCAGTTACGGCGTCACTGAAGCTTTCTTT. Translated, it gives CASSYGVTEAFF.

This clonotype is labeled as medium-sized. The chain is built from TRBV19 and TRBJ2-5, with D unresolved. The V end lost 10 bases, the J end lost 4 bases, and 7 bases lay between the germline ends. Germline V gene sequence: CDR1 LNHDA, CDR2 SQIVND (reference sequence). The CDR3 runs 10 residues. The CDR3, as DNA: TGTGCCACTTCCGGAGAGACCCAGTACTTC. It specifies CATSGETQYF.

This clonotype was recorded at least ten times. The chain carries TRBV12-3 or TRBV12-4 and TRBJ2-2, with 8 bases aligning to TRBD2. This CDR3 region has 15 residues. Trimming removed 3 bases from V and 9 bases from J; junction bases left unmatched: 9. CDR3 bases: TGTGCCAGCAGTTTGGGAGGAAGGACTAGCCGGGAGCTGTTTTTT. Protein sequence: CASSLGGRTSRELFF.

This clonotype was detected only once. The V gene is TRBV11-2, the J gene TRBJ1-6; D gene unclear. The CDR3 is 14 amino acids. Per the germline V gene, CDR1 is SGHAT and CDR2 is FQNNGV. The V and J ends lost 1 base and 7 bases respectively, with 8 bases between them. CDR3: CASSLVGSNSPLHF. In DNA form, the CDR3 reads TGTGCCAGCAGCTTAGTTGGCTCGAATTCACCCCTCCACTTT. Based on the CDR3 plus reference TRBV11-2 and TRBJ1-6, the full variable domain is EAGVAQSPRYKIIEKRQSVAFWCNPISGHATLYWYQQILGQGPKLLIQFQNNGVVDDSQLPKDRFSAERLKGVDSTLKIQPAKLEDSAVYLCASSLVGSNSPLHFGNGTRLTVT.

Comments on this clonotype: This may stem from a read error, because a much larger clone lies one nucleotide away. This chain links TRBV30 with TRBJ1-1; 7 bases are shared with TRBD1. The germline V gene encodes CDR1 GTSNPN and CDR2 SVGIG (reference sequence). This CDR3 comprises 11 residues. V trimming: 2 bases; J trimming: 10 bases; junction bases outside the gene matches: 4. The CDR3 loop is CAWSKGAIAFF. The CDR3 DNA reads as TGTGCCTGGAGTAAGGGGGCAATAGCTTTCTTT.

This clonotype showed up many times. The chain has TRBV5-6 and TRBJ2-7; 7 bases align to TRBD1. The CDR3 consists of 14 residues. V shed 3 bases, J shed 2 bases, and the junction held 5 bases outside the gene matches. Germline V lookup: CDR1 SGHDT, CDR2 YYEEEE. Here the CDR3 reads CASSYDRATYEQYF. The CDR3 region has the DNA TGTGCCAGCAGCTATGACAGGGCCACCTACGAGCAGTACTTC.

The chain combines TRBV19 with TRBJ2-7; 11 bases match TRBD2. V shed 1 base, J shed 4 bases, and the junction held 9 bases outside the gene matches. Germline V CDR1 and CDR2: LNHDA, SQIVND (reference sequence). This CDR3 contains 17 residues. This CDR3 is CASSIAAGLAGGYEQYF. CDR3 DNA: TGTGCCAGTAGTATAGCAGCGGGGCTAGCGGGAGGTTACGAGCAGTACTTC.

Relative to its sample, this clonotype is medium-sized (0.01 to 0.1%). The rearrangement joins TRBV30 to TRBJ2-7; TRBD1 aligns across 8 bases. Germline loops: CDR1 GTSNPN, CDR2 SVGIG (reference sequence). Trimming at V came to 2 bases and at J to 4 bases, leaving 7 bases not matched to a gene. This CDR3 comprises 14 residues. CDR3 coding DNA: TGTGCCTGGAGTAAGTCAGGGGGCGGGTACGAGCAGTACTTC. It specifies CAWSKSGGGYEQYF. The full variable domain, completed using reference TRBV30 and TRBJ2-7, is SQTIHQWPATLVQPVGSPLSLECTVEGTSNPNLYWYRQAAGRGLQLLFYSVGIGQISSEVPQNLSASRPQDRQFILSSKKLLLSDSGFYLCAWSKSGGGYEQYFGPGTRLTVT.

By share of the sample, this clonotype is medium-sized. CDR3: CASRGGIEKLFF. In DNA form, the CDR3 reads TGTGCCAGCAGGGGAGGGATTGAAAAACTGTTTTTT. This chain joins TRBV11-3 and TRBJ1-4; D unclear. Germline CDR1 reads SGHNT; CDR2 reads YENEEA. The CDR3 contains 12 residues. The V gene lost 6 bases and the J gene lost 7 bases, with 9 bases spanning the gap.

In the case of this clonotype: Just one base apart from a much larger clone, this may be a read error. CDR3 sequence: CAISPGQGQETQYF. CDR3 in DNA: TGTGCCATCAGTCCGGGACAGGGCCAAGAGACCCAGTACTTC. The chain couples TRBV12-3 or TRBV12-4 to TRBJ2-5; 9 positions match TRBD1. CDR3 length: 14 amino acids.

In this sample, this clonotype turned up a few times. The chain couples TRBV18 to TRBJ2-7; the D gene is possibly TRBD1 (6 bases). CDR3 length equals 14 residues. Deletions cut 2 bases from V and 5 bases from J, with 13 bases between. Germline assignment: CDR1 KGHSH and CDR2 LQKENI. Here the CDR3 reads CASSPKQGNNEQYF. CDR3 nucleotides: TGTGCCAGCTCACCAAAACAGGGAAATAACGAGCAGTACTTC. The variable domain in full, completed from reference TRBV18 and TRBJ2-7, reads NAGVMQNPRHLVRRRGQEARLRCSPMKGHSHVYWYRQLPEEGLKFMVYLQKENIIDESGMPKERFSAEFPKEGPSILRIQQVVRGDSAAYFCASSPKQGNNEQYFGPGTRLTVT.

J is TRBJ2-3 and V is TRBV27; 10 nucleotides line up with TRBD1. Germline values: CDR1 MNHEY, CDR2 SMNVEV (reference sequence). The V segment lost 7 bases and the J segment 4 bases; nucleotides outside the gene matches: 8. The CDR3 covers 15 residues. CDR3 protein: CASNDGTGVPDTQYF. The DNA of the CDR3 is TGTGCCAGCAACGACGGGACAGGGGTACCAGATACGCAGTATTTT.